These T cell receptor beta chains were read from a single sample in a study of blood T cell repertoires in COVID-19. Sequencing used immunoSEQ multiplex PCR; TCRdb keeps in-frame clones, though not all of them. The sample lists roughly 190,000 clones; about 83% were seen once. The sample was PBMCs or T cells enriched from blood (not recorded which). The receptors shown here come from a woman in her thirties who had been exposed to COVID-19. CDR3s include the opening cysteine and the closing phenylalanine or tryptophan. A D gene is named only where the DNA matches it firmly. Where a row states a size, it is once, few, many or the class of an expanded clone; other rows omit it.

v_gene: TRBV30
j_gene: TRBJ1-2
abundance: few
d_gene: -
CDR3nt: TGTGCCTGGAGTAAGGGGTCCGGCTACACCTTC
CDR3aa: CAWSKGSGYTF

v_gene: TRBV5-1
j_gene: TRBJ2-7
abundance: -
d_gene: TRBD2
CDR3nt: TGCGCCAGCAGCTTGGTCCTAGCGGGGGGTCTCGAGCAGTACTTC
CDR3aa: CASSLVLAGGLEQYF

v_gene: TRBV5-5
j_gene: TRBJ2-2
abundance: -
d_gene: -
CDR3nt: TGTGCCAGCAGCTTGGAGCAGGGCGCCGGGGAGCTGTTTTTT
CDR3aa: CASSLEQGAGELFF

v_gene: TRBV11-2
j_gene: TRBJ1-3
abundance: few
d_gene: -
CDR3nt: TGTGCCAGCAGCGGCCAGGGGAACACCATATATTTT
CDR3aa: CASSGQGNTIYF

v_gene: TRBV28
j_gene: TRBJ2-7
abundance: -
d_gene: -
CDR3nt: TGTGCCAGCAGTTTGACTCCCAGCTCCTACGAGCAGTACTTC
CDR3aa: CASSLTPSSYEQYF

v_gene: TRBV6-5
j_gene: TRBJ1-5
abundance: -
d_gene: -
CDR3nt: TGTGCCAGCAGCCTAGAGAGGGGGGGATTGGCCCAGCATTTT
CDR3aa: CASSLERGGLAQHF

v_gene: TRBV2
j_gene: TRBJ2-3
abundance: -
d_gene: TRBD2
CDR3nt: TGTGCCAGCAGCGGGACTAGCGGGGGCACAGATACGCAGTATTTT
CDR3aa: CASSGTSGGTDTQYF

v_gene: TRBV6-5
j_gene: TRBJ1-1
abundance: -
d_gene: -
CDR3nt: TGTGCCAGCAGTAAGACTTTGAACACTGAAGCTTTCTTT
CDR3aa: CASSKTLNTEAFF

v_gene: TRBV7-9
j_gene: TRBJ2-3
abundance: -
d_gene: TRBD1
CDR3nt: TGTGCCAGCAGCTCGCGGACAGGGCCGGATACGCAGTATTTT
CDR3aa: CASSSRTGPDTQYF

v_gene: TRBV2
j_gene: TRBJ2-5
abundance: -
d_gene: -
CDR3nt: TGTGCCAGCCGTCGGACTGAGCAAGAGACCCAGTACTTC
CDR3aa: CASRRTEQETQYF

v_gene: TRBV7-9
j_gene: TRBJ1-5
abundance: -
d_gene: TRBD1
CDR3nt: TGTGCCAGCAGTGGCGGACAGGGGAGAAGTAGCAATCAGCCCCAGCATTTT
CDR3aa: CASSGGQGRSSNQPQHF

v_gene: TRBV4-1
j_gene: TRBJ2-2
abundance: -
d_gene: TRBD2
CDR3nt: TGCGCCAGCAGCCAAGTGTTTTTCCGGGTAGCGGGGGCCGACACCGGGGAGCTGTTTTTT
CDR3aa: CASSQVFFRVAGADTGELFF

v_gene: TRBV6-1
j_gene: TRBJ2-7
abundance: -
d_gene: TRBD1
CDR3nt: TGTGCCAGCAGTGAGGCGGGGACAGGATTCTACGAGCAGTACTTC
CDR3aa: CASSEAGTGFYEQYF

v_gene: TRBV2
j_gene: TRBJ2-1
abundance: -
d_gene: -
CDR3nt: TGTGCCAGCAGTGAAGCCAGGATGGTAGCGGATAATTACAATGAGCAGTTCTTC
CDR3aa: CASSEARMVADNYNEQFF

v_gene: TRBV5-6
j_gene: TRBJ1-5
abundance: -
d_gene: -
CDR3nt: TGTGCCAGCAGCCCGGGGGTCCTGCAGCCCCAGCATTTT
CDR3aa: CASSPGVLQPQHF

v_gene: TRBV7-7
j_gene: TRBJ1-4
abundance: -
d_gene: TRBD1
CDR3nt: TGTGCTAGCAGCCCCACAGGGGATGAAAAACTGTTTTTT
CDR3aa: CASSPTGDEKLFF

v_gene: TRBV4-3
j_gene: TRBJ2-7
abundance: -
d_gene: TRBD2
CDR3nt: TGCGCCAGCAGCCAATTAGATAGCGGGGGACCCTACGAGCAGTACTTC
CDR3aa: CASSQLDSGGPYEQYF

v_gene: TRBV12-5
j_gene: TRBJ1-3
abundance: -
d_gene: -
CDR3nt: TGTGCTAGTGGTTTGGGAGGGGGAAACACCATATATTTT
CDR3aa: CASGLGGGNTIYF

v_gene: TRBV29-1
j_gene: TRBJ2-1
abundance: -
d_gene: -
CDR3nt: TGCAGCATTAGCAGGGGGGACTGGGAGCAGTTCTTC
CDR3aa: CSISRGDWEQFF

v_gene: TRBV5-4
j_gene: TRBJ2-7
abundance: -
d_gene: -
CDR3nt: TGTGCCAGCAGCTCTATACCTTCATACGAGCAGTACTTC
CDR3aa: CASSSIPSYEQYF

v_gene: TRBV2
j_gene: TRBJ1-4
abundance: -
d_gene: TRBD1
CDR3nt: TGTGCCAGCGAGACAGGGGGCGCTTCTACGGGGGAAAAACTGTTTTTT
CDR3aa: CASETGGASTGEKLFF

v_gene: TRBV4-3
j_gene: TRBJ1-1
abundance: few
d_gene: TRBD1
CDR3nt: TGCGCCAGCAGCCAAGCGGGACAGGTCTCTGAAGCTTTCTTT
CDR3aa: CASSQAGQVSEAFF

v_gene: TRBV12-3/TRBV12-4
j_gene: TRBJ2-3
abundance: -
d_gene: -
CDR3nt: TGTACCGACAGGTCCACAGATACGCAGTATTTT
CDR3aa: CTDRSTDTQYF

v_gene: TRBV1
j_gene: TRBJ1-5
abundance: once
d_gene: -
CDR3nt: TGCACCAGCAGCCAGGTACAGGTTTGGGATCAGCCCCAGCATTTT
CDR3aa: CTSSQVQVWDQPQHF

v_gene: TRBV9
j_gene: TRBJ2-5
abundance: -
d_gene: TRBD2
CDR3nt: TGTGCCAGCAGCGTAAGCGGGGGACCTCAAGAGACCCAGTACTTC
CDR3aa: CASSVSGGPQETQYF

v_gene: TRBV2
j_gene: TRBJ2-3
abundance: -
d_gene: -
CDR3nt: TGTGCCAGCAGTTCTAGCACAGATACGCAGTATTTT
CDR3aa: CASSSSTDTQYF

v_gene: TRBV4-3
j_gene: TRBJ2-2
abundance: once
d_gene: -
CDR3nt: TGCGCCAGCAGTAGCGGCATGAAGGCGAACACCGGGGAGCTGTTTTTT
CDR3aa: CASSSGMKANTGELFF

v_gene: TRBV29-1
j_gene: TRBJ2-3
abundance: -
d_gene: -
CDR3nt: TGCAGCGTTGGTATGGATACGCAGTATTTT
CDR3aa: CSVGMDTQYF

v_gene: TRBV19
j_gene: TRBJ1-5
abundance: -
d_gene: TRBD1
CDR3nt: TGTGCCAGTAGTGCCGGGACAGGGGGCCATCAGCCCCAGCATTTT
CDR3aa: CASSAGTGGHQPQHF

v_gene: TRBV2
j_gene: TRBJ2-5
abundance: -
d_gene: -
CDR3nt: TGTGCCAGCAGAGCTCCCTGGCGGCAAGAGACCCAGTACTTC
CDR3aa: CASRAPWRQETQYF

v_gene: TRBV7-8
j_gene: TRBJ2-1
abundance: -
d_gene: -
CDR3nt: TGTGCCAGCAGCCCCCCCCCGGAGCATGAGCAGTTCTTC
CDR3aa: CASSPPPEHEQFF

v_gene: TRBV2
j_gene: TRBJ2-1
abundance: -
d_gene: -
CDR3nt: TGTGCCAGCACAATGACTCCCTACAATGAGCAGTTCTTC
CDR3aa: CASTMTPYNEQFF

v_gene: TRBV12-3/TRBV12-4
j_gene: TRBJ1-1
abundance: -
d_gene: -
CDR3nt: TGTGCCAGCAGTTTTTGGGAGGGGGTTGAAGCTTTCTTT
CDR3aa: CASSFWEGVEAFF

v_gene: TRBV7-9
j_gene: TRBJ1-5
abundance: -
d_gene: -
CDR3nt: TGTGCCAGCAGCTTAACGGGTTGGAATCAGCCCCAGCATTTT
CDR3aa: CASSLTGWNQPQHF

v_gene: TRBV29-1
j_gene: TRBJ1-1
abundance: -
d_gene: -
CDR3nt: TGCAGCTCGACCCAACAGGGCACTGAAGCTTTCTTT
CDR3aa: CSSTQQGTEAFF

v_gene: TRBV4-1
j_gene: TRBJ1-1
abundance: -
d_gene: -
CDR3nt: TGCGCCAGCAGCCAAGGACATTCTAACACTGAAGCTTTCTTT
CDR3aa: CASSQGHSNTEAFF

v_gene: TRBV6-1
j_gene: TRBJ1-5
abundance: once
d_gene: -
CDR3nt: TGTGCCAGCAGTGAAGTTTTGGGGACATGCCATTTT
CDR3aa: CASSEVLGTCHF

v_gene: TRBV7-8
j_gene: TRBJ1-4
abundance: -
d_gene: -
CDR3nt: TGTGCCAGCAGCCCCCCGGGGGGAACACTAGAGGAAAAACTGTTTTTT
CDR3aa: CASSPPGGTLEEKLFF

v_gene: TRBV25-1
j_gene: TRBJ1-1
abundance: few
d_gene: TRBD1
CDR3nt: TGTGCCAGCAGTGAATTAGGGACAGGTTACACTGAAGCTTTCTTT
CDR3aa: CASSELGTGYTEAFF

v_gene: TRBV10-3
j_gene: TRBJ1-2
abundance: -
d_gene: -
CDR3nt: TGTGCCATCAGTGAGCGGGGAGACTATGGCTACACCTTC
CDR3aa: CAISERGDYGYTF

v_gene: TRBV4-3
j_gene: TRBJ1-1
abundance: many
d_gene: -
CDR3nt: TGCGCCAGCAGCCCCGACGGACGGGATGAAGCTTTCTTT
CDR3aa: CASSPDGRDEAFF

v_gene: TRBV7-8
j_gene: TRBJ2-7
abundance: -
d_gene: TRBD2
CDR3nt: TGTGCCAGCAGCTTAGCGAAAACGGGAGGCGACACCTACGAGCAGTACTTC
CDR3aa: CASSLAKTGGDTYEQYF

v_gene: TRBV19
j_gene: TRBJ1-3
abundance: -
d_gene: -
CDR3nt: TGTGCCAGTAGTTGGAGCTCTGGAAACACCATATATTTT
CDR3aa: CASSWSSGNTIYF

v_gene: TRBV27
j_gene: TRBJ2-1
abundance: -
d_gene: -
CDR3nt: TGTGCCAGCAGTTTATCGTACGGGGGTTCCTACAATGAGCAGTTCTTC
CDR3aa: CASSLSYGGSYNEQFF